Following are 25 T cell receptor beta chains from one sample sequenced in a study of blood T cell repertoires in COVID-19. Clones were sequenced by immunoSEQ multiplex PCR, and TCRdb holds only the in-frame ones, with some missing. This table has 200,000 to 250,000 clones, over 80% appearing once. Sequencing was done on a sample of peripheral blood. The receptors originated from a human donor in a cohort sampled during active COVID-19.

V and J are TRBV7-2 and TRBJ2-7; 7 nucleotides agree with TRBD1. The trim removed 8 bases at V and 4 bases at J, leaving 11 bases unmatched. CDR3 length: 14 amino acids. Germline V gene data show CDR1 as SGHTA and CDR2 as FQGNSA. CDR3 in amino acids: CASGSQTGKYEQYF. The CDR3 nucleotides are TGTGCCAGCGGCTCACAGACAGGGAAATACGAGCAGTACTTC.

This clone was observed a single time. V and J are TRBV4-3 and TRBJ1-1; possible D gene TRBD1, 6 bases. The V gene's germline CDR1 is LGHNA and CDR2 YSLEER. The V gene lost 1 base and the J gene lost 4 bases, with 13 bases spanning the gap. The CDR3 has 15 amino acids. The CDR3 loop reads CASSQGDTTVTEAFF. CDR3 bases: TGCGCCAGCAGCCAAGGGGACACTACGGTCACTGAAGCTTTCTTT.

V gene TRBV6-2 or TRBV6-3 combines with J gene TRBJ1-2; D ambiguous. V lost 2 bases and J 5 bases, leaving 15 bases between the germline ends. This CDR3 is built from 15 residues. Germline CDR1 and CDR2: MNHEY and SVGEGT. The CDR3 DNA follows: TGTGCCAGCAGTTACGAGGAGAAGCAGCTTTATGGCTACACCTTC. Its translation is CASSYEEKQLYGYTF.

The chain employs TRBV6-2 or TRBV6-3 and TRBJ1-1, with no clear D. The CDR3 contains 13 residues. Germline CDR1 and CDR2: MNHEY and SVGEGT. Trimming removed 2 bases at V and 13 bases at J, with 17 bases between. The CDR3 sequence: CASSYGLAPRDFF. DNA for the CDR3: TGTGCCAGCAGTTACGGGTTGGCCCCCCGGGATTTCTTT.

The chain has TRBV18 and TRBJ2-5, with D uncertain. CDR1 and CDR2 (germline): KGHSH, LQKENI. This CDR3 spans 13 amino acids. Trimming stripped 4 bases from V and 1 base from J, with 7 bases between. CDR3 amino acids: CASSRHLQETQYF. Here the CDR3 DNA reads TGTGCCAGCTCACGACACCTCCAAGAGACCCAGTACTTC.

The J gene is TRBJ1-2, the V gene TRBV27, with 8 bases fitting TRBD1. Looked up from germline, CDR1 is MNHEY and CDR2 is SMNVEV (reference sequence). Trimming removed 4 bases from V and 4 bases from J; junction bases left unmatched: 11. This CDR3 spans 16 amino acids. CDR3 in amino acids: CASSSKIFTGGYGYTF. CDR3 nucleotide sequence: TGTGCCAGCAGTTCTAAGATCTTCACAGGGGGCTATGGCTACACCTTC.

V is TRBV30 and J is TRBJ1-1, with unresolved D. The CDR3 spans 12 residues. In germline, CDR1 is GTSNPN, CDR2 SVGIG (reference sequence). Trimming removed 1 base at V and 4 bases at J, with 7 bases between. In DNA form, the CDR3 reads TGTGCCTGGAGTGCATCTACCACTGAAGCTTTCTTT. Translation gives CAWSASTTEAFF.

The genes are TRBV19 and TRBJ2-4; D may be TRBD2 (5 bases). V gave up 3 bases and J gave up 6 bases, with 12 bases separating them. Germline CDR1 and CDR2: LNHDA and SQIVND (reference sequence). CDR3 length: 14 residues. Written as DNA, the CDR3 is TGTGCCAGTAGTATTCGAGGGATGATAAACATTCAGTACTTC. Encoded protein: CASSIRGMINIQYF.

The CDR3 loop reads CASSPVNSGSPDTQYF. The CDR3, as DNA: TGTGCCAGCTCACCAGTTAATAGCGGGAGCCCAGATACGCAGTATTTT. The chain combines TRBV18 with TRBJ2-3; 9 positions agree with TRBD2. Germline CDR1 and CDR2: KGHSH and LQKENI. There are 16 residues in the CDR3. J was trimmed by 4 bases and V by 2 bases; bases with no gene match: 7.

The chain joins TRBV4-3 to TRBJ2-3; TRBD1 agrees at 10 bases. CDR3 length: 16 residues. Germline CDR1 is LGHNA and CDR2 is YSLEER. With 1 base clipped from V and 4 bases from J, the junction kept 5 bases outside the gene matches. CDR3 in DNA: TGCGCCAGCAGCCAAGGTGACAGGGGGCGCCCAGATACGCAGTATTTT. Its protein is CASSQGDRGRPDTQYF.

The rearrangement links TRBV19 to TRBJ1-1; 11 bases fit TRBD1. The CDR3 is 13 amino acids. Looked up from germline, CDR1 is LNHDA and CDR2 is SQIVND (reference sequence). V shed 8 bases, J shed 6 bases, and the junction held 5 bases outside the gene matches. The CDR3 coding sequence is TGTGCCAGTCGTGGACAGGGGGCCTCTGAAGCTTTCTTT. Protein: CASRGQGASEAFF. Full variable domain (rest looked up from reference TRBV19 and TRBJ1-1): DGGITQSPKYLFRKEGQNVTLSCEQNLNHDAMYWYRQDPGQGLRLIYYSQIVNDFQKGDIAEGYSVSREKKESFPLTVTSAQKNPTAFYLCASRGQGASEAFFGQGTRLTVV.

The V gene is TRBV4-1, the J gene TRBJ1-1; the match to TRBD1 covers 7 bases. The CDR3 has 15 residues. Per the germline V gene, CDR1 is MGHRA and CDR2 is YSYEKL. J gave up 1 base and V 1 base, and 3 bases lay outside the gene matches. The CDR3 DNA reads as TGCGCCAGCAGCCAAGGGCGGACAGGGAACACTGAAGCTTTCTTT. Its translation is CASSQGRTGNTEAFF.

CDR3 loop: CAISESSGAYNEQFF. CDR3 in DNA: TGTGCCATCAGTGAGTCGTCGGGAGCTTACAATGAGCAGTTCTTC. This rearrangement joins TRBV10-3 to TRBJ2-1, with a tentative D call TRBD2 (6 bases). Trimming removed 0 bases from V and 4 bases from J, with 10 bases in between. The germline V gene encodes CDR1 ENHRY and CDR2 SYGVKD. The CDR3 totals 15 residues.

This chain uses TRBV19 with TRBJ1-2, with D unclear. Trimming removed 3 bases from V and 5 bases from J, with 16 bases in between. The CDR3 has 15 residues. The germline V gene encodes CDR1 LNHDA and CDR2 SQIVND (reference sequence). CDR3 in DNA: TGTGCCAGTAGTATCGAGGAGGGTTTATGGTATGGCTACACCTTC. Translating gives CASSIEEGLWYGYTF.

V usage is TRBV18 and J usage is TRBJ2-6; 9 bases are a match to TRBD1. J lost 2 bases, V lost 3 bases, and 11 bases had no gene match. CDR1 and CDR2 from the germline V gene are KGHSH and LQKENI. The CDR3 contains 19 residues. The CDR3 DNA follows: TGTGCCAGCTCACCGTCCCCCGGGACAGGGAGGACTGGGGCCAACGTCCTGACTTTC. Its protein is CASSPSPGTGRTGANVLTF.

The rearrangement uses TRBV5-1 and TRBJ2-3, with TRBD2 matching 14 bases. The V gene end was trimmed by 4 bases and the J gene end by 4 bases; junction bases not matched to a gene: 5. CDR1 and CDR2 from the germline V gene are SGHRS and YFSETQ. This CDR3 is 16 amino acids long. CDR3 in DNA: TGCGCCAGCAGCAGGGGACTAGCGGGAGCATCAGATACGCAGTATTTT. As protein: CASSRGLAGASDTQYF.

For this clone: Other nucleotide sequences from this sample produce the same CDR3. The rearrangement uses TRBV5-1 and TRBJ2-7, with 7 nucleotides matching TRBD2. Germline V gene sequence: CDR1 SGHRS, CDR2 YFSETQ. Germline trimming cut 2 bases from V and 0 bases from J; bases unmatched to any gene: 5. This CDR3 is built from 15 residues. CDR3 loop: CASSFTGGSSYEQYF. For the CDR3, the DNA is TGCGCCAGCAGCTTCACCGGCGGGAGCTCCTACGAGCAGTACTTC. The variable domain in full, completed from reference TRBV5-1 and TRBJ2-7, reads KAGVTQTPRYLIKTRGQQVTLSCSPISGHRSVSWYQQTPGQGLQFLFEYFSETQRNKGNFPGRFSGRQFSNSRSEMNVSTLELGDSALYLCASSFTGGSSYEQYFGPGTRLTVT.

The V gene is TRBV28, the J gene TRBJ1-2; TRBD1 matches at 9 bases. The CDR3 length is 12 residues. J gave up 7 bases and V 11 bases, and 8 bases lay outside the gene matches. CDR1 is MDHEN, CDR2 SYDVKM, per germline. The CDR3: CALSTGGFGYTF. The CDR3 region has the DNA TGTGCCCTTTCGACAGGGGGGTTTGGCTACACCTTC.

A remark on this clone: This sample includes further DNA sequences coding for the same CDR3. The J gene is TRBJ1-1, the V gene TRBV19, with D uncertain. Germline V gene sequence: CDR1 LNHDA, CDR2 SQIVND (reference sequence). The V end was cut by 2 bases, the J end by 3 bases, with 10 bases between. This CDR3 is built from 14 residues. The DNA for the CDR3 is TGTGCCAGTAGTATAAAGGCAGGCTACACTGAAGCTTTCTTT. Translated, it gives CASSIKAGYTEAFF. The full variable domain, with the rest looked up from reference TRBV19 and TRBJ1-1, is DGGITQSPKYLFRKEGQNVTLSCEQNLNHDAMYWYRQDPGQGLRLIYYSQIVNDFQKGDIAEGYSVSREKKESFPLTVTSAQKNPTAFYLCASSIKAGYTEAFFGQGTRLTVV.

The chain joins TRBV24-1 to TRBJ2-3, with TRBD1 matching over 7 bases. Germline values: CDR1 KGHDR, CDR2 SFDVKD. V lost 4 bases and J lost 8; bases outside the gene matches: 17. The CDR3 sequence is 17 residues long. CDR3 sequence: CATSDAPGQTFKFTQYF. The CDR3 bases are TGTGCCACCAGTGACGCTCCGGGACAGACCTTTAAATTTACGCAGTATTTT.

This clone was observed a handful of times. The chain has TRBV2 and TRBJ2-6; D gene ambiguous. This CDR3 is 13 amino acids long. Germline CDR1 and CDR2: SNHLY and FYNNEI. Trimming cost V 4 bases and J 5 bases, with 6 bases left between them. As DNA, the CDR3 is TGTGCCAGCAGTGGGGCCCGGGCCAACGTCCTGACTTTC. It yields the protein CASSGARANVLTF.

The chain uses TRBV5-6 and TRBJ2-7, with 7 bases identical to TRBD2. This CDR3 has 14 residues. Trimming cost V 6 bases and J 2 bases; bases outside gene matches: 8. CDR1 SGHDT and CDR2 YYEEEE come from the germline V gene. The CDR3 DNA reads TGTGCCAGCACCCGGCGGGGGATAACCTACGAGCAGTACTTC. Its protein product is CASTRRGITYEQYF.

With respect to this clone: At the DNA level, this CDR3 is encoded by other sequences in the same sample as well. This chain uses TRBV5-1 with TRBJ2-7, with 11 bases fitting TRBD1. The V segment lost 4 bases and the J segment 7 bases; nucleotides outside the gene matches: 4. The germline V gene encodes CDR1 SGHRS and CDR2 YFSETQ. CDR3 length: 13 residues. This CDR3 is CASSGQGAGEQYF. For the CDR3, the DNA is TGCGCCAGCAGCGGACAGGGGGCGGGGGAGCAGTACTTC.

This chain's CDR3 is CASSAQGITGELFF. The CDR3 coding sequence is TGCGCCAGCAGCGCCCAGGGGATTACCGGGGAGCTGTTTTTT. V usage is TRBV5-1 and J usage is TRBJ2-2, with a possible D match to TRBD1 (6 bases). V lost 4 bases and J lost 5, with 12 bases in between. The CDR3 runs to 14 residues. Looked up from germline, CDR1 is SGHRS and CDR2 is YFSETQ. Variable domain in full (rest from reference TRBV5-1 and TRBJ2-2): KAGVTQTPRYLIKTRGQQVTLSCSPISGHRSVSWYQQTPGQGLQFLFEYFSETQRNKGNFPGRFSGRQFSNSRSEMNVSTLELGDSALYLCASSAQGITGELFFGEGSRLTVL.

This chain joins TRBV18 and TRBJ1-4, with a tentative D call TRBD1 (5 bases). V lost 1 base, J lost 0 bases, and 18 bases lay in between. Germline lookup yields CDR1 KGHSH and CDR2 LQKENI. This CDR3 has 19 residues. CDR3 sequence reads: CASSPRRQTSPATNEKLFF. Here the CDR3 DNA reads TGTGCCAGCTCACCACGAAGACAGACCTCTCCGGCAACTAATGAAAAACTGTTTTTT. The whole variable domain, filled in from reference TRBV18 and TRBJ1-4, reads NAGVMQNPRHLVRRRGQEARLRCSPMKGHSHVYWYRQLPEEGLKFMVYLQKENIIDESGMPKERFSAEFPKEGPSILRIQQVVRGDSAAYFCASSPRRQTSPATNEKLFFGSGTQLSVL.